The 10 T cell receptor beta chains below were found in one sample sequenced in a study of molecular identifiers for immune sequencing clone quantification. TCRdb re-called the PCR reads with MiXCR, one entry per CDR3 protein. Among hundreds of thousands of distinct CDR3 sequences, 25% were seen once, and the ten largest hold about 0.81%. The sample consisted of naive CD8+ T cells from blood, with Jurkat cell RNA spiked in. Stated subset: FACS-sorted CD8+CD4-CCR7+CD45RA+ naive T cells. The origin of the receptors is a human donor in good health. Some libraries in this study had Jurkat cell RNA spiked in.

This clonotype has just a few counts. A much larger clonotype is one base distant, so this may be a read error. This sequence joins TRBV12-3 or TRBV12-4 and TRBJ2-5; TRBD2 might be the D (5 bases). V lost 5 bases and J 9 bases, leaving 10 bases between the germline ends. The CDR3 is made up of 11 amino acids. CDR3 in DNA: TGTGCCAGCAGTATTGGGGAGTCCCAGTACTTC. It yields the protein CASSIGESQYF.

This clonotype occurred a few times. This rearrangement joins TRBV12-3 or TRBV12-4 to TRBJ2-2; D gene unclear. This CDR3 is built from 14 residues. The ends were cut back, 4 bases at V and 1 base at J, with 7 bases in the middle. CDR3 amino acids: CASSSTENTGELFF. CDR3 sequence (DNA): TGTGCCAGCAGTTCCACAGAGAACACCGGGGAGCTGTTTTTT.

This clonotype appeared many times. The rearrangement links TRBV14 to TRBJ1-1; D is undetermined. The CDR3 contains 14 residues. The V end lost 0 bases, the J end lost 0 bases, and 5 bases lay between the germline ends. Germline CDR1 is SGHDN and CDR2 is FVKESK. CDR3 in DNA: TGTGCCAGCAGCCAAGACCAGATGAACACTGAAGCTTTCTTT. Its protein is CASSQDQMNTEAFF.

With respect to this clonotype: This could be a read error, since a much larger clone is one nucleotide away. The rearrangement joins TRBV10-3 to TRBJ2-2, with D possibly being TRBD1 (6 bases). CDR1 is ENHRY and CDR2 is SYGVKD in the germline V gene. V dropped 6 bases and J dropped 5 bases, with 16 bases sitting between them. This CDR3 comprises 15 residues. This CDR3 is CAIRPGTRGTGELFF. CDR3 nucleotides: TGTGCCATCAGACCCGGGACAAGGGGAACCGGGGAGCTGTTTTTT.

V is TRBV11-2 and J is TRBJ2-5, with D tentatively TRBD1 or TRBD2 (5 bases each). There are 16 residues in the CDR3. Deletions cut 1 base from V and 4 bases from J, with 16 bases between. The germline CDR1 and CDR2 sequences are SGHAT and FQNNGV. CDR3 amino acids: CASSLGWQGGRETQYF. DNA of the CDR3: TGTGCCAGCAGCTTAGGGTGGCAGGGCGGGCGAGAGACCCAGTACTTC.

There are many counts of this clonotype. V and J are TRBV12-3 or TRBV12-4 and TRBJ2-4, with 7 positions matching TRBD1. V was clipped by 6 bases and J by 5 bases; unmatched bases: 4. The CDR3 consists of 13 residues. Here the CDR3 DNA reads TGTGCCAGCAGGGCCGGACAGGAAAACATTCAGTACTTC. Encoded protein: CASRAGQENIQYF.

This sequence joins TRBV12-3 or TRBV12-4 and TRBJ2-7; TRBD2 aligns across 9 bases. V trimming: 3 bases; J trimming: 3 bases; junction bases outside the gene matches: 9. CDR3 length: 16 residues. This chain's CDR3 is CASSFSGREGRYEQYF. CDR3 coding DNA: TGTGCCAGCAGTTTCTCCGGGCGGGAGGGCCGCTACGAGCAGTACTTC.

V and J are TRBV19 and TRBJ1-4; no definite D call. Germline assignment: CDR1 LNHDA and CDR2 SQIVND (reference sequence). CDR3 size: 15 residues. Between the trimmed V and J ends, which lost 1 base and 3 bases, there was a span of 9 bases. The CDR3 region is CASSIAGSPNEKLFF. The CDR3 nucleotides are TGTGCCAGTAGTATAGCGGGGAGCCCTAATGAAAAACTGTTTTTT.

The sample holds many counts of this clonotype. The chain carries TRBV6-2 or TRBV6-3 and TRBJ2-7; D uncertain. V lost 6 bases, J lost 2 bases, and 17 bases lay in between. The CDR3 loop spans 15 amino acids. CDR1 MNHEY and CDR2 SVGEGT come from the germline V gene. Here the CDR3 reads CASSLPRSYAYEQYF. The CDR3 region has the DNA TGTGCCAGCAGCCTTCCTAGATCGTACGCCTACGAGCAGTACTTC.

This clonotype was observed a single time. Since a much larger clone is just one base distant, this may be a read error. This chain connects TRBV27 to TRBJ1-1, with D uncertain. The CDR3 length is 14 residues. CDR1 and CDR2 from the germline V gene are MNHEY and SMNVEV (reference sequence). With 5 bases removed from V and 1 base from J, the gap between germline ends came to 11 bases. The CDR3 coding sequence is TGTGCCAGCAGTCCGGTTACTAGGAACACTGAAGCTTTCTTT. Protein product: CASSPVTRNTEAFF.